This T cell receptor beta chain was profiled in a study of CD8 T cells in ankylosing spondylitis. TCRdb called the 5' RACE reads again in MiXCR, with one record for every CDR3 protein. Here the sample spans about 260,000 distinct CDR3 sequences, 20% being singletons. Findings and caveats of the study: There was reportedly significant enrichment of clones that were disease-linked in matched ankylosing spondylitis synovial fluid. A motif in TCR beta, a set of eight highly homologous variants, appeared characteristic of ankylosing spondylitis blood.

Between the trimmed V and J ends, which lost 5 bases and 1 base, there was a span of 7 bases. This CDR3 spans 13 amino acids. The germline V gene encodes CDR1 SEHNR and CDR2 FQNEAQ (reference sequence). Turning to this clonotype: No antigen is known for it.

The sequencing sample was made of blood, either unsorted or a sorted T cell fraction (not recorded which). The source is a male donor with ankylosing spondylitis or in good health (not recorded which). The rearrangement joins TRBV7-9 to TRBJ2-3; no reliable D call. CDR3 DNA sequence: TGTGCCAGCAGCGGGGTTGGCACAGATACGCAGTATTTT. It translates to CASSGVGTDTQYF.